This T cell receptor beta chain is from a study of OX40 agonist ivuxolimab in advanced cancers. Study as a whole: Patients' therapy was ivuxolimab, an antibody that acts as an agonist of OX40 (CD134).

The CDR3 consists of 16 residues. Germline CDR1 reads GTSNPN; CDR2 reads SVGIG (reference sequence). Trimming shortened V by 2 bases and J by 2 bases, and 17 bases separated the two germline ends. To note about this clone: Its matching antigen is unknown.

TCRdb's copy holds only in-frame clones and misses some; the assay was immunoSEQ multiplex PCR. This table has some 60,000 clones, roughly four fifths appearing once. Study-level results: Low normalized T-cell clonal expansion was also seen in some nonresponders. The average count of expanded clones was higher among CD8+ T cells than among CD4+.

J is TRBJ2-3 and V is TRBV30; D remains ambiguous. The material sequenced was CD4+ or CD8+ T cells sorted from blood, taken in a trial of the OX40 agonist ivuxolimab. This receptor was obtained from an adult with an advanced solid tumor such as melanoma, head and neck, liver or kidney cancer. The CDR3 loop is CAWSTCRPRATDTQYF. The CDR3 DNA reads as TGTGCCTGGAGTACTTGTAGGCCCCGGGCCACAGATACGCAGTATTTT.